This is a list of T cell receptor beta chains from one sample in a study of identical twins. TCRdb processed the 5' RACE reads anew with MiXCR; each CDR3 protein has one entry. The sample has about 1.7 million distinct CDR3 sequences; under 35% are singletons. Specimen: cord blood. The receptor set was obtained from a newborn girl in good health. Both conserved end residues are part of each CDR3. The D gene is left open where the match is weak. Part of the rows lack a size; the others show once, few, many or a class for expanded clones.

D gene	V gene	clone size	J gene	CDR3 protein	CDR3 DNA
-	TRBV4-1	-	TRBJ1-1	CASSRGDGRHTEAFF	TGCGCCAGCAGCCGGGGGGACGGTCGTCACACTGAAGCTTTCTTT
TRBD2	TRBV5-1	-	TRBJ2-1	CASSLRGGRVQEQFF	TGCGCCAGCAGCTTGCGGGGGGGCCGAGTTCAGGAGCAGTTCTTC
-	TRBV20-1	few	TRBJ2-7	CSATTGTSSYEQYF	TGCAGTGCTACAACCGGGACCAGCTCCTACGAGCAGTACTTC
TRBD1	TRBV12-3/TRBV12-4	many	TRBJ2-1	CASSLAGTGGHEQFF	TGTGCCAGCAGTTTAGCCGGGACAGGGGGCCATGAGCAGTTCTTC
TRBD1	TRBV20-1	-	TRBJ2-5	CSATSRDRVETQYF	TGCAGTGCAACAAGCCGGGACAGGGTAGAGACCCAGTACTTC
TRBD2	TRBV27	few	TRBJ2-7	CASRPTGTSNYEQYF	TGTGCCAGCAGGCCAACCGGGACTAGTAACTACGAGCAGTACTTC
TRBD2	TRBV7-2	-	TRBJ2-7	CASSLLVAGGLSSYNEQYF	TGTGCCAGCAGCTTATTGGTAGCGGGAGGGCTGAGCTCCTACAATGAGCAGTACTTC
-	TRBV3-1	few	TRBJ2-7	CASSHIYEQYF	TGTGCCAGCAGCCACATTTACGAGCAGTACTTC
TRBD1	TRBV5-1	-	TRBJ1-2	CASSTTGTGDYGYTF	TGCGCCAGCAGCACCACCGGGACAGGGGACTATGGCTACACCTTC
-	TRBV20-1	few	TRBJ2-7	CSARPGPSSYNEQYF	TGCAGTGCTAGACCCGGGCCCAGCTCCTACAATGAGCAGTACTTC
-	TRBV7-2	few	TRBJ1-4	CASSLTVKDEKLFF	TGTGCCAGCAGCTTAACGGTTAAGGATGAAAAACTGTTTTTT
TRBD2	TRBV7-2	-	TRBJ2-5	CASSLGWRGAFETQYF	TGTGCCAGCAGCTTAGGATGGCGGGGGGCCTTTGAGACCCAGTACTTC
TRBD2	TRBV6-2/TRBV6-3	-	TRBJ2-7	CASRMGLVNYEQYF	TGTGCCAGCAGGATGGGACTAGTTAACTACGAGCAGTACTTC
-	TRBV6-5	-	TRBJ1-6	CASSWSPGSYNSPLHF	TGTGCCAGCAGTTGGTCACCGGGATCGTATAATTCACCCCTCCACTTT
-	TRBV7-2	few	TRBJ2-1	CASVGAPRGGEQFF	TGTGCCAGCGTAGGGGCTCCTCGGGGTGGAGAGCAGTTCTTC
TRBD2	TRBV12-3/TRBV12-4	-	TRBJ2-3	CASSSGTSPYF	TGTGCCAGCAGCTCCGGGACTAGTCCGTATTTT
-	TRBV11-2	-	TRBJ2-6	CASSDYSGVNVLTF	TGTGCCAGCAGTGACTACTCTGGGGTCAACGTCCTGACTTTC
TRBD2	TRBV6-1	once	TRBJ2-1	CASGGLAVLGEQFF	TGTGCCAGCGGGGGACTAGCCGTACTTGGAGAGCAGTTCTTC
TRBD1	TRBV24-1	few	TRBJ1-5	CATSGTGFNQPQHF	TGTGCCACCAGCGGGACAGGCTTCAATCAGCCCCAGCATTTT
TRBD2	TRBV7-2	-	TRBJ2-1	CASSLVSGGAGEQFF	TGTGCCAGCAGCTTAGTTTCCGGGGGGGCCGGTGAGCAGTTCTTC
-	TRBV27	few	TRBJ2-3	CASSLWAPLPSDTQYF	TGTGCCAGCAGTTTATGGGCACCTCTACCCTCAGATACGCAGTATTTT
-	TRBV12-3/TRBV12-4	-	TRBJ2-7	CASSFNLVYEQYF	TGTGCCAGCAGTTTCAACTTAGTCTACGAGCAGTACTTC
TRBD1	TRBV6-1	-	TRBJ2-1	CASAFRQGYEQFF	TGTGCCAGCGCGTTTCGACAGGGATACGAGCAGTTCTTC
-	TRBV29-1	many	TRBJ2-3	CSVDWAEGTDTQYF	TGCAGCGTTGATTGGGCAGAGGGCACAGATACGCAGTATTTT
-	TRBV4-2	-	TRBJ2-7	CASSQELAAPYNEQYF	TGTGCCAGCAGCCAAGAACTAGCTGCCCCTTACAATGAGCAGTACTTC
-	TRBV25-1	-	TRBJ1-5	CASSEVEDQPQHF	TGTGCCAGCAGTGAAGTGGAGGACCAGCCCCAGCATTTT
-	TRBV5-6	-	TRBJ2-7	CASSLGDGVYEQYF	TGTGCCAGCAGCTTGGGGGACGGGGTCTACGAGCAGTACTTC
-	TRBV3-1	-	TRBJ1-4	CASSPVPPATNEKLFF	TGTGCCAGCAGCCCCGTCCCTCCTGCAACTAATGAAAAACTGTTTTTT
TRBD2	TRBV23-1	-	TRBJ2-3	CASSRTSGRASTDTQYF	TGCGCCAGCAGTCGGACTAGCGGGAGGGCGAGCACAGATACGCAGTATTTT
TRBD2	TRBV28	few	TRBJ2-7	CASSPQYSGANEQYF	TGTGCCAGCAGCCCCCAGTATAGCGGGGCCAATGAGCAGTACTTC
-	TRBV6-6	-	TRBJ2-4	CASSYSKIAKNIQYF	TGTGCCAGCAGTTACTCGAAGATAGCCAAAAACATTCAGTACTTC
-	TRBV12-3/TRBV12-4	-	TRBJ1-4	CASSWGSTTNEKLFF	TGTGCCAGCAGTTGGGGGAGTACAACTAATGAAAAACTGTTTTTT
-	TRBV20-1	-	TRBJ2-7	CSARERVPLSYNEQYF	TGCAGTGCTAGAGAGCGGGTCCCACTCTCCTACAATGAGCAGTACTTC
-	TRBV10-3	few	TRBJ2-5	CAISAEGTGQETQYF	TGTGCCATCAGCGCCGAGGGGACGGGACAAGAGACCCAGTACTTC
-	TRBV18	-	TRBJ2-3	CASSPPSDGTDTQYF	TGTGCCAGCTCACCACCGAGCGACGGAACGGATACGCAGTATTTT
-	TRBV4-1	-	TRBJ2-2	CASSQGVWGSTGELFF	TGCGCCAGCAGCCAAGGGGTGTGGGGGAGCACCGGGGAGCTGTTTTTT
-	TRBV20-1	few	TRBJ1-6	CSANLQGRNSPLHF	TGCAGTGCTAATCTACAGGGAAGGAATTCACCCCTCCACTTT
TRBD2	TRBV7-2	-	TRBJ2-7	CASSLISSGSSYEQYF	TGTGCCAGCAGCCTCATATCTAGCGGTAGCTCCTACGAGCAGTACTTC
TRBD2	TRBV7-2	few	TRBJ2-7	CASSLALFRLAGGSSYNEQYF	TGTGCCAGCAGCTTAGCGCTTTTTCGGCTAGCGGGGGGAAGCTCCTACAATGAGCAGTACTTC
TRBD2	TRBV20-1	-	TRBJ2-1	CRTLAGGSSYNEQFF	TGCAGAACCCTAGCGGGGGGGAGCTCCTACAATGAGCAGTTCTTC
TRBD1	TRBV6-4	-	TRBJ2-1	CASSLDRGNYNEQFF	TGTGCCAGCAGCCTCGACAGGGGGAACTACAATGAGCAGTTCTTC
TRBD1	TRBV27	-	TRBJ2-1	CASRPTGVYNEQFF	TGTGCCAGCAGACCGACAGGGGTCTACAATGAGCAGTTCTTC
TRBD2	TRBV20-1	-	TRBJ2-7	CSASKRGALDEQYF	TGCAGTGCTAGCAAGCGGGGGGCCCTCGACGAGCAGTACTTC